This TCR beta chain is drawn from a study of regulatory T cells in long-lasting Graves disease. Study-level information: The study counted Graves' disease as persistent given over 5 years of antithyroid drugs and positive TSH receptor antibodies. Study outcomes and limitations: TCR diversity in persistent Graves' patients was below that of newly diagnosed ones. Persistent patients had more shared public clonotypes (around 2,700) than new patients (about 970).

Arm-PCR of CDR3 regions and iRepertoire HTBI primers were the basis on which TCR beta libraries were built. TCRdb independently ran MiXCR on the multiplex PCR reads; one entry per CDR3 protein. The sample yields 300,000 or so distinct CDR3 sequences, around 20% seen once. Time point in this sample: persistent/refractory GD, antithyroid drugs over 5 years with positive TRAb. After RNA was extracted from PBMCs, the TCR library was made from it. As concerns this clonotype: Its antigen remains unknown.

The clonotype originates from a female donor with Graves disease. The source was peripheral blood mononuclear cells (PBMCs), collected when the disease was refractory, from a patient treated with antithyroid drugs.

CDR3 coding DNA: TGTGCCAGCAGCTTAGCCTATACAGGGTTGAGCACTGAAGCTTTCTTT. This gives the protein CASSLAYTGLSTEAFF. The chain recombines TRBV11-2 with TRBJ1-1; TRBD1 is a possible D gene (6 bases). V was pared by 1 base and J by 4 bases, with 16 bases between. The CDR3 spans 16 residues. Germline V CDR1 and CDR2: SGHAT, FQNNGV.